The clone carrying this TCR beta chain was observed a handful of times. The target antigen is unknown. This record comes from a study of cytomegalovirus exposure and HLA in healthy donors. CDR3 length: 14 amino acids. Germline V gene data show CDR1 as LGHNA and CDR2 as YSLEER. With 0 bases removed from V and 8 bases from J, the gap between germline ends came to 11 bases. The study, taken as a whole, reports: CMV antigen specificity was confirmed in vitro for a few CMV-associated chains. Sequencing depth across donors, presence/absence analyses assumed, was roughly uniform. V- and J-gene trimming in TCR beta was tied to a missense DCLRE1C variant by an analysis performed later.

The PCR used 60 Vbeta and 13 Jbeta primers. Here immunoSEQ multiplex PCR was the method, and the copy in TCRdb shows in-frame clones only, minus some. The sample shows approximately 82,000 clones, approximately 65% of them seen only once. Donors counted as nominally healthy when sampled, yet unrecorded immune exposures were likely. The rearrangement joins TRBV4-3 to TRBJ2-1; D is possibly TRBD1 (6 bases). The sample taken for sequencing was PBMCs. The source of this sequence is a woman in her 30s in good health and CMV-seropositive. This chain's CDR3 is CASSQDTGWDEQFF. Written as DNA, the CDR3 is TGCGCCAGCAGCCAAGATACAGGGTGGGATGAGCAGTTCTTC.